This entry concerns a single T cell receptor (beta chain). No antigen is known for it. This sample stems from a study of T cell responses to AZD1222 COVID-19 vaccine. Assay: immunoSEQ multiplex PCR; the TCRdb copy retains only in-frame clones and omits some. The table has over 150,000 clones, roughly nine tenths seen once; the top ten hold around 3.5%. Overall study results and limits: An increase in Spike-specific TCR breadth and depth was observed after two AZD1222 doses. Baseline serostatus was positive in only a handful of AZD1222 recipients. In a largely white British group with more females than males, clonal diversity was possibly underestimated. None of the repertoires were sampled until the peak T cell response had passed.

Trimming took 5 bases from V and 1 from J; bases not matched to a gene: 4. Germline V gene data show CDR1 as SNHLY and CDR2 as FYNNEI. CDR3 size: 15 residues. The TCR originated in an adult who received the AZD1222 COVID-19 vaccine. The gene calls are TRBV2 and TRBJ2-7; TRBD2 agrees at 11 bases. The material sequenced was peripheral blood, taken 28 days after the second AZD1222 dose. The CDR3 nucleotides read TGTGCCAGCAGTCGACTAGCGGGAAGGTCCTACGAGCAGTACTTC. Encoded protein: CASSRLAGRSYEQYF. The full variable domain, completed using reference TRBV2 and TRBJ2-7, is EPEVTQTPSHQVTQMGQEVILRCVPISNHLYFYWYRQILGQKVEFLVSFYNNEISEKSEIFDDQFSVERPDGSNFTLKIRSTKLEDSAMYFCASSRLAGRSYEQYFGPGTRLTVT.